This passage covers 6 T cell receptor beta chains from one sample sequenced in a study of T cell repertoires in cytomegalovirus infection (dated by TCRdb to between 2017 and 2020). The run used an Illumina HiSeq 1500. TCRdb handled the public reads itself, with Q25 trimming in fastp and clone calling in MiXCR, and kept productive beta chains. All rows with the same CDR3 protein become a single entry with the most common DNA and genes. The sample profile shows some 300,000 distinct CDR3 sequences; about 9.2% of them were found once. The ten most abundant clones make up more than 2.5% of the sample. Sequencing was carried out using PBMCs. The origin of the receptors is a human donor in good health (CMV status not recorded). Some clones in this sample may be carry-over from other donors' samples.

The table lists this clonotype with many counts. The V call is TRBV7-2, the J call TRBJ2-2; D not resolved. This CDR3 region has 14 residues. V lost 7 bases and J 4 bases, leaving 13 bases between the germline ends. Per germline, CDR1 SGHTA and CDR2 FQGNSA. The CDR3 loop is CASKQNQPTGELFF. The DNA for the CDR3 is TGTGCCAGCAAACAGAATCAGCCCACCGGGGAGCTGTTTTTT.

This clonotype was recorded many times. The rearrangement uses TRBV7-2 and TRBJ1-4, with D possibly being TRBD1 (5 bases). The CDR3 covers 15 residues. From germline, CDR1 is SGHTA and CDR2 FQGNSA. Trimming stripped 4 bases from V and 4 bases from J, with 13 bases between. The CDR3 sequence is CASSSQGGLNEKLFF. The DNA of the CDR3 is TGTGCCAGCAGCTCCCAGGGAGGGCTTAATGAAAAACTGTTTTTT.

At least ten counts were recorded for this clonotype. CDR3 bases: TGTGCCAGCAGAGGGGAGGCCCCCTACGAGCAGTACTTC. This translates into CASRGEAPYEQYF. J is TRBJ2-7 and V is TRBV6-1, with D tentatively TRBD2 (6 bases). This CDR3 is 13 amino acids long. Germline loops: CDR1 MNHNS, CDR2 SASEGT. V lost 6 bases and J 2 bases, leaving 11 bases between the germline ends.

The chain combines TRBV3-1 with TRBJ2-2; D perhaps matches TRBD1 (6 bases). The CDR3 is 18 residues long. The V end was cut by 2 bases, the J end by 3 bases, with 19 bases between. The V gene's germline CDR1 is LGHDT and CDR2 YNNKEL (reference sequence). The CDR3: CASSQKGQPTFDTGELFF. CDR3 in DNA: TGTGCCAGCAGCCAAAAGGGACAACCGACCTTTGACACCGGGGAGCTGTTTTTT.

A few counts support this clonotype. The rearrangement links TRBV28 to TRBJ2-1, with 9 bases fitting TRBD1. Germline CDR1 reads MDHEN; CDR2 reads SYDVKM. This CDR3 region has 14 residues. V lost 6 bases to trimming and J lost 4 bases; unmatched junction nucleotides: 4. In nucleotides, the CDR3 is TGTGCCAGCAGAATACAGGGGGCGTACAATGAGCAGTTCTTC. Amino acids: CASRIQGAYNEQFF.

This clonotype was found a few times. The chain employs TRBV7-3 and TRBJ1-1; maybe TRBD1 (5 bases). V was clipped by 3 bases and J by 11 bases, with 22 bases between them. Germline V lookup: CDR1 SGHTA, CDR2 FQGTGA. This CDR3 has 15 amino acids. The CDR3 sequence is CASSFSQGRTSPAFF. CDR3 nucleotides: TGTGCCAGCAGCTTTTCCCAGGGTCGGACCTCTCCGGCTTTCTTT.